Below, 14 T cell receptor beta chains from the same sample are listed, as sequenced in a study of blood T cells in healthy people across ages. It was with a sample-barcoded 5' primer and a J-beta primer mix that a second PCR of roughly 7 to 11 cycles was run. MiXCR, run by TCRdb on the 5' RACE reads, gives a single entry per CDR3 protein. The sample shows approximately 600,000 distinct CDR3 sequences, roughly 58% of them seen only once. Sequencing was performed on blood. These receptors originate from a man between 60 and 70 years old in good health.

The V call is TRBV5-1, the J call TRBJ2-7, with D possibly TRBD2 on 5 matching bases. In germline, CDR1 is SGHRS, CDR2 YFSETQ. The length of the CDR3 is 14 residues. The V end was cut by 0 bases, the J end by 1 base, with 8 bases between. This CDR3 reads CASSLVEASYEQYF. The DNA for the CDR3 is TGCGCCAGCAGCTTGGTGGAGGCGTCCTACGAGCAGTACTTC.

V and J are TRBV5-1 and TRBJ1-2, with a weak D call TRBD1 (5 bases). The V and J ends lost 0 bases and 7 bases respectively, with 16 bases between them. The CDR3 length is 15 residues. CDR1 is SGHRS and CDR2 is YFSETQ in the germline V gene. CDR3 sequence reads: CASSLVADGASGYTF. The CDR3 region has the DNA TGCGCCAGCAGCTTGGTCGCCGATGGGGCTAGTGGCTACACCTTC.

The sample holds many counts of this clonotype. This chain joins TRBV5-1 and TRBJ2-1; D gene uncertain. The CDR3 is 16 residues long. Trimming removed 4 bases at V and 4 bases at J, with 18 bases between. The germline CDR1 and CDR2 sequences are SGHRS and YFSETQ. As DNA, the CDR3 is TGCGCCAGCAGCCCCGTCCCGCAGGAGCAGTACAATGAGCAGTTCTTC. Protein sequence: CASSPVPQEQYNEQFF.

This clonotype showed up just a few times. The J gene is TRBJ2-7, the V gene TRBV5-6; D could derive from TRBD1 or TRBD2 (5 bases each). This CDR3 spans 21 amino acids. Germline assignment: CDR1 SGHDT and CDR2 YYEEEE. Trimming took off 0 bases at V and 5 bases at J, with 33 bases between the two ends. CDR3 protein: CASSLAKEVGRDASSLHEQYF. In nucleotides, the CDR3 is TGTGCCAGCAGCTTGGCCAAGGAAGTAGGCAGGGATGCCTCTAGCCTCCACGAGCAGTACTTC.

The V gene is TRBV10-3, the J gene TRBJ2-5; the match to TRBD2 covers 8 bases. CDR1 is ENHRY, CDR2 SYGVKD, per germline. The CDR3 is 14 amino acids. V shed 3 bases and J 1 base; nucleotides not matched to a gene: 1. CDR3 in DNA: TGTGCCATCAGTGATGGGACTAGCCAAGAGACCCAGTACTTC. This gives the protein CAISDGTSQETQYF.

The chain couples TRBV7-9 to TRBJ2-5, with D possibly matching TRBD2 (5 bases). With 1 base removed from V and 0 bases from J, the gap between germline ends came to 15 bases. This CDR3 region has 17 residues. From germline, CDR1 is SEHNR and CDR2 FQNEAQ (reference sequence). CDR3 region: CASSLVQSGWYQETQYF. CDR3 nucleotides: TGTGCCAGCAGCTTAGTTCAAAGCGGTTGGTACCAAGAGACCCAGTACTTC.

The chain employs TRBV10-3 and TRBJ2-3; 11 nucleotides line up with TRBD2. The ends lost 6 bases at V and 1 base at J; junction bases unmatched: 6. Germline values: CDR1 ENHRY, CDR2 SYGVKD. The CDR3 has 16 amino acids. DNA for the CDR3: TGTGCCATCAGAGACCTACTAGCGGGGGGCACAGATACGCAGTATTTT. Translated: CAIRDLLAGGTDTQYF.

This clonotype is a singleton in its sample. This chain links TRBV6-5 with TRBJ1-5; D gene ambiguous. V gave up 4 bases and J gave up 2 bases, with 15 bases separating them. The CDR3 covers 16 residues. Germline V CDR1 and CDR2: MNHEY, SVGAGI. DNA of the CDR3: TGTGCCAGCAGTTTGGGCGGGTCCGGACGCAATCAGCCCCAGCATTTT. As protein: CASSLGGSGRNQPQHF.

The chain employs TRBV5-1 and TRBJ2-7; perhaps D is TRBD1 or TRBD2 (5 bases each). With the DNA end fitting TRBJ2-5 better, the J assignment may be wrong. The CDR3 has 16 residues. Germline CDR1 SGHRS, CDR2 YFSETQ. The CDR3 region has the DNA TGCGCCAGCAGCTCCGGAATGAGGGGCTACCAAGAGACCCAGTACTTC. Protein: CASSSGMRGYQETQYF.

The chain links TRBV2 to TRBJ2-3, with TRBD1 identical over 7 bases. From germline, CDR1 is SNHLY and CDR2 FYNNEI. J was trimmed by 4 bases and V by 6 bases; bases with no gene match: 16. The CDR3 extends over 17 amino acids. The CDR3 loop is CASRAYSGTDGADTQYF. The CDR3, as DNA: TGTGCCAGCAGAGCCTATTCCGGGACAGACGGTGCAGATACGCAGTATTTT.

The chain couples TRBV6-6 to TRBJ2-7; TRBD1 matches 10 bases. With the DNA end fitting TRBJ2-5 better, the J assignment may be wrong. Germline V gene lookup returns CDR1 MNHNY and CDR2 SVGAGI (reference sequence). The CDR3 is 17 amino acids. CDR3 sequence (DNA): TGTGCCAGCAGTTATAGACGATCGACAGGGGGCACCGAGACCCAGTACTTC. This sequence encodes CASSYRRSTGGTETQYF.

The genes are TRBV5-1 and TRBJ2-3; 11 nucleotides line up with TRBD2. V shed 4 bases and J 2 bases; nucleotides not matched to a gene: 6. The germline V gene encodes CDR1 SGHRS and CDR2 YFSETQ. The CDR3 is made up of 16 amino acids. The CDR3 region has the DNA TGCGCCAGCAGCCCCTCTAGCGGGGGGTACACAGATACGCAGTATTTT. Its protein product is CASSPSSGGYTDTQYF.

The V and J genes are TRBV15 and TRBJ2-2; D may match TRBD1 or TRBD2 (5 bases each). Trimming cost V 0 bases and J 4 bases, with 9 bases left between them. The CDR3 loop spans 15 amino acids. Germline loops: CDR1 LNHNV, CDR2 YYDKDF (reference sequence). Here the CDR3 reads CATSRDRGGTGELFF. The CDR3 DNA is TGTGCCACCAGCAGAGATCGTGGGGGCACCGGGGAGCTGTTTTTT.

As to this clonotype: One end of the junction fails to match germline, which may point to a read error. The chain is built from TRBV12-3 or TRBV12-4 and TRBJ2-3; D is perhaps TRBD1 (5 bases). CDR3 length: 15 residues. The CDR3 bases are TGTGCCAGCAGTTTAAAGGCAGGGCGCACAGATACGCAGTATTTC. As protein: CASSLKAGRTDTQYF.